This T cell receptor (beta chain) was sequenced in a study of T cell responses to AZD1222 COVID-19 vaccine. The study's findings and limits: Just six AZD1222 recipients were seropositive at baseline.

Assay used: immunoSEQ multiplex PCR; TCRdb lists only in-frame clones, some missing. The sample has around 75,000 clones; about 91% are singletons. The germline V gene encodes CDR1 LNHDA and CDR2 SQIVND (reference sequence). V gave up 6 bases and J gave up 0 bases, with 12 bases separating them. This CDR3 has 16 amino acids. As to this clone: Its cognate antigen is unknown.

The sample in question was peripheral blood, obtained 28 days after the second dose of the MenACWY control vaccine. The clonotype comes from an adult who received the MenACWY meningococcal vaccine as a control. The genes are TRBV19 and TRBJ1-6; D is undetermined. The DNA for the CDR3 is TGTGCCAGTAGATCTGTAGGGAGCTCCTATAATTCACCCCTCCACTTT. Translating it yields CASRSVGSSYNSPLHF.